The T cell receptor beta chain under discussion was sequenced for a study of cytomegalovirus exposure and HLA in healthy donors. TCRdb's copy holds only in-frame clones and misses some; the assay was immunoSEQ multiplex PCR. The table lists about 65,000 clones, under 95% of them singletons, with 1.3% in the top ten. With V trimmed by 7 bases and J by 4 bases, 1 base remained unmatched. CDR3 length: 12 amino acids. Germline assignment: CDR1 MNHEY and CDR2 SMNVEV (reference sequence). The chain employs TRBV27 and TRBJ2-1, with 7 positions matching TRBD1. The TCR comes from a woman under 30 in good health and CMV-seronegative. The sample consisted of PBMCs. The CDR3 nucleotides read TGTGCCAGCACAGGGGGATACAATGAGCAGTTCTTC. Translation gives CASTGGYNEQFF.